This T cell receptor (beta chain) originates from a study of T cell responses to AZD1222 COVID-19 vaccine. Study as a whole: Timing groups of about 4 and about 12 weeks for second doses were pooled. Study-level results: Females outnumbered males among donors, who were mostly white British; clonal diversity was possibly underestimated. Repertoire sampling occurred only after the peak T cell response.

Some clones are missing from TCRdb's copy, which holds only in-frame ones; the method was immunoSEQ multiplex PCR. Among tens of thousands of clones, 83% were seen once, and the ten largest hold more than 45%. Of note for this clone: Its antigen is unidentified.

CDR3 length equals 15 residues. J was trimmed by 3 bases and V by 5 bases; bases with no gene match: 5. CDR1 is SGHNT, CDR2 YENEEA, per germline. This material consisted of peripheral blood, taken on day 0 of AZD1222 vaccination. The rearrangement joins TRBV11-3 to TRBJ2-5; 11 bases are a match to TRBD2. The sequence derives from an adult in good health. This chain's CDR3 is CASSLGLAVKETQYF. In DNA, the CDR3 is TGTGCCAGCAGCCTGGGACTAGCGGTAAAAGAGACCCAGTACTTC.